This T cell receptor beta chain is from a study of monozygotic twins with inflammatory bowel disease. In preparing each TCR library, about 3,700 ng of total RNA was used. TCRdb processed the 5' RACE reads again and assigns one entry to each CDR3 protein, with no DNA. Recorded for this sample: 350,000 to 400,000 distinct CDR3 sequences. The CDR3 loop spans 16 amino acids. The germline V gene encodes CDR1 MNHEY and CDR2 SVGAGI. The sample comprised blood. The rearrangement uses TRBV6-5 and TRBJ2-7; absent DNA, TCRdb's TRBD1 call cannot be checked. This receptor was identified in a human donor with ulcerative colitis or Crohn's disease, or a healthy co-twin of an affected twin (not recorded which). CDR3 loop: CASSYSIGTGPFEQYF.